The clone carrying this T cell receptor beta chain was picked up a small number of times. Its antigen is currently unknown. RNA was extracted and reverse transcribed into cDNA as the sequencing template. The data were produced by immunoSEQ multiplex PCR, yet TCRdb's version contains in-frame clones alone and is incomplete. The sample yields over 80,000 clones, 40% to 50% seen once. Treatment indicated: oral pan-JAK inhibitor, 5-10 mg twice daily. This entry belongs to a study of CD8+ T cells in alopecia areata. Study-wide background: Treatment ran 6 to 18 months, with 6 months of follow-up afterward. Whole-study results and caveats: Alphabeta T cells residing in normal skin are also sequenced in scalp samples. Tofacitinib significantly brought down scalp clonality and expanded CD8+ clones among top 100.

CDR3 size: 17 residues. Trimming shortened V by 7 bases and J by 3 bases, and 24 bases separated the two germline ends. Germline-derived CDR1 and CDR2 are SQVTM and ANQGSEA. This receptor was obtained from a human donor with alopecia areata. Sample: CD8+ T cells sorted from blood, taken at week 24, from a patient treated with tofacitinib. The chain couples TRBV29-1 to TRBJ2-2, with no clear D. CDR3 loop: CSAHIPSGYWDTGELFF. The CDR3 DNA sequence: TGCAGCGCTCACATCCCCTCGGGCTATTGGGACACCGGGGAGCTGTTTTTT.